Listed below are T cell receptor beta chains from one sample, sequenced in a study of CD8 T cells in ankylosing spondylitis. MiXCR, run by TCRdb on the 5' RACE reads, gives a single entry per CDR3 protein. The sample shows under 450,000 distinct CDR3 sequences, approximately 22% of them seen only once. The sequencing input was blood, either unsorted or a sorted T cell fraction (not recorded which). The receptors shown here come from a male donor with ankylosing spondylitis or in good health (not recorded which). CDR3s include the opening cysteine and the closing phenylalanine or tryptophan. A D gene is named only where the DNA matches it firmly. Clone size is shown for a subset of rows, as once, few, many or a class of expanded clone.

D gene: .
clone size: few
V gene: TRBV20-1
J gene: TRBJ2-7
CDR3 protein: CSARPDDPLYEQYF
CDR3 DNA: TGCAGTGCTAGACCCGACGACCCGCTTTACGAGCAGTACTTC

D gene: .
clone size: .
V gene: TRBV12-3/TRBV12-4
J gene: TRBJ2-3
CDR3 protein: CASRHTSTDTQYF
CDR3 DNA: TGTGCCAGCAGACATACAAGCACAGATACGCAGTATTTT

D gene: .
clone size: .
V gene: TRBV7-9
J gene: TRBJ2-3
CDR3 protein: CASSRFQGGQYF
CDR3 DNA: TGTGCCAGCAGCCGTTTCCAGGGCGGACAGTATTTT

D gene: TRBD2
clone size: .
V gene: TRBV28
J gene: TRBJ2-7
CDR3 protein: CASSFLAGTTYEQYF
CDR3 DNA: TGTGCCAGCAGTTTCCTAGCGGGGACCACCTACGAGCAGTACTTC

D gene: TRBD1
clone size: .
V gene: TRBV12-3/TRBV12-4
J gene: TRBJ1-5
CDR3 protein: CASRDRGGNQPQHF
CDR3 DNA: TGTGCCAGCAGGGACAGGGGTGGAAATCAGCCCCAGCATTTT

D gene: TRBD2
clone size: .
V gene: TRBV3-1
J gene: TRBJ2-1
CDR3 protein: CARSSGLAGGKAYNEQFF
CDR3 DNA: TGTGCCCGCAGTTCGGGACTAGCGGGGGGGAAGGCCTACAATGAGCAGTTCTTC

D gene: .
clone size: few
V gene: TRBV9
J gene: TRBJ2-2
CDR3 protein: CASSGYPGGGELFF
CDR3 DNA: TGTGCCAGCAGCGGATACCCCGGGGGCGGGGAGCTGTTTTTT

D gene: .
clone size: few
V gene: TRBV29-1
J gene: TRBJ2-1
CDR3 protein: CSAPLEPYNEQFF
CDR3 DNA: TGCAGCGCCCCCCTTGAACCCTACAATGAGCAGTTCTTC

D gene: TRBD1
clone size: .
V gene: TRBV12-3/TRBV12-4
J gene: TRBJ1-2
CDR3 protein: CASSLSGTGMYGYTF
CDR3 DNA: TGTGCCAGCAGTTTATCTGGGACAGGGATGTATGGCTACACCTTC

D gene: .
clone size: many
V gene: TRBV9
J gene: TRBJ2-1
CDR3 protein: CASSVGAFNEQFF
CDR3 DNA: TGTGCCAGCAGCGTAGGAGCGTTCAATGAGCAGTTCTTC

D gene: .
clone size: many
V gene: TRBV12-3/TRBV12-4
J gene: TRBJ2-7
CDR3 protein: CASSLGAGPYEQYF
CDR3 DNA: TGTGCCAGCAGCCTAGGGGCCGGTCCCTACGAGCAGTACTTC

D gene: .
clone size: few
V gene: TRBV24-1
J gene: TRBJ2-1
CDR3 protein: CATSEWGPGNEQFF
CDR3 DNA: TGTGCCACCAGTGAGTGGGGGCCGGGGAATGAGCAGTTCTTC

D gene: .
clone size: .
V gene: TRBV15
J gene: TRBJ2-1
CDR3 protein: CATSRPIGSYNEQFF
CDR3 DNA: TGTGCCACCAGCAGGCCTATTGGTTCCTACAATGAGCAGTTCTTC

D gene: .
clone size: few
V gene: TRBV29-1
J gene: TRBJ2-1
CDR3 protein: CSVERTASYNEQFF
CDR3 DNA: TGCAGCGTAGAACGGACAGCCTCCTACAATGAGCAGTTCTTC

D gene: .
clone size: few
V gene: TRBV6-5
J gene: TRBJ2-1
CDR3 protein: CASWEAYNEQFF
CDR3 DNA: TGTGCCAGCTGGGAGGCATACAATGAGCAGTTCTTC

D gene: TRBD1
clone size: .
V gene: TRBV10-3
J gene: TRBJ1-2
CDR3 protein: CAISEVMWDRGSPDDGYTF
CDR3 DNA: TGTGCCATCAGTGAGGTCATGTGGGACAGGGGCAGTCCGGATGATGGCTACACCTTC

D gene: .
clone size: few
V gene: TRBV29-1
J gene: TRBJ1-1
CDR3 protein: CSVEDMGDGSFF
CDR3 DNA: TGCAGCGTTGAAGATATGGGCGATGGTTCTTTCTTT

D gene: .
clone size: .
V gene: TRBV6-5
J gene: TRBJ2-7
CDR3 protein: CASSYNPEIYEQYF
CDR3 DNA: TGTGCCAGCAGTTACAACCCCGAGATCTACGAGCAGTACTTC

D gene: .
clone size: many
V gene: TRBV12-3/TRBV12-4
J gene: TRBJ2-3
CDR3 protein: CASSPQGGDTQYF
CDR3 DNA: TGTGCCAGCAGTCCCCAAGGGGGGGATACGCAGTATTTT

D gene: .
clone size: few
V gene: TRBV9
J gene: TRBJ2-3
CDR3 protein: CASSSYRVLSTDTQYF
CDR3 DNA: TGTGCCAGCAGTTCCTACAGGGTTCTAAGCACAGATACGCAGTATTTT

D gene: .
clone size: many
V gene: TRBV7-9
J gene: TRBJ2-1
CDR3 protein: CASSLSGGVYNEQFF
CDR3 DNA: TGTGCCAGCAGCTTAAGCGGCGGGGTCTACAATGAGCAGTTCTTC

D gene: .
clone size: .
V gene: TRBV6-1
J gene: TRBJ2-7
CDR3 protein: CASSWGARYEQYF
CDR3 DNA: TGTGCCAGCAGCTGGGGGGCAAGATACGAGCAGTACTTC